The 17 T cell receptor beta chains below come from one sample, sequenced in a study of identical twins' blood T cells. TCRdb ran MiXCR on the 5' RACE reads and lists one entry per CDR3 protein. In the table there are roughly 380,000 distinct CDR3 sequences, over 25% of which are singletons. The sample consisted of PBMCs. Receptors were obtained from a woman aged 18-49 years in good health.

As DNA, the CDR3 is TGTGCCAGTAGTAATGGGAGGGGTAGCAATCAGCCCCAGCATTTT. Encoded protein: CASSNGRGSNQPQHF. The chain combines TRBV19 with TRBJ1-5; weak D call: TRBD1 (5 bases). Germline loops: CDR1 LNHDA, CDR2 SQIVND (reference sequence). The CDR3 totals 15 residues. Trimming took off 4 bases at V and 0 bases at J, with 10 bases between the two ends. Full variable domain (rest looked up from reference TRBV19 and TRBJ1-5): DGGITQSPKYLFRKEGQNVTLSCEQNLNHDAMYWYRQDPGQGLRLIYYSQIVNDFQKGDIAEGYSVSREKKESFPLTVTSAQKNPTAFYLCASSNGRGSNQPQHFGDGTRLSIL.

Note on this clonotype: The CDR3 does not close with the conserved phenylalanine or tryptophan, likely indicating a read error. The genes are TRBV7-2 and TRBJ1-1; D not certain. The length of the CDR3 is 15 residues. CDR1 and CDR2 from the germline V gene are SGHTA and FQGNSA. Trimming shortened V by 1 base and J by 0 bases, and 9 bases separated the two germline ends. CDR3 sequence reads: CASSLGPAMNTEAFL. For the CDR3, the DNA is TGTGCCAGCAGCTTAGGTCCGGCTATGAACACTGAAGCTTTCTTG.

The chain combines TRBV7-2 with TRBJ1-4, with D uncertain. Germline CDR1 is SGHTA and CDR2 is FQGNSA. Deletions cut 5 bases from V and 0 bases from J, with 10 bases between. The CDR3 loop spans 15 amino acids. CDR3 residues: CASSPHSATNEKLFF. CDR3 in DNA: TGTGCCAGCAGCCCTCACAGTGCAACTAATGAAAAACTGTTTTTT.

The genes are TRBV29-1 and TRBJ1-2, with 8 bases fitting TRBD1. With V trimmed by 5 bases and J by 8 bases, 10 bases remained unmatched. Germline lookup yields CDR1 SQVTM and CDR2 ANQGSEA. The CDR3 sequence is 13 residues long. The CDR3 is CSVRDQGADGYTF. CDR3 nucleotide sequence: TGCAGCGTTAGGGACCAGGGGGCGGACGGCTACACCTTC.

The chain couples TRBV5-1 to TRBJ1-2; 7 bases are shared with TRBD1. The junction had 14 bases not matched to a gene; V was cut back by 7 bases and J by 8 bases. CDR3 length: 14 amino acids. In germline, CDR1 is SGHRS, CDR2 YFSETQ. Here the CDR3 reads CASGQDRTPLGYTF. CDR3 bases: TGCGCCAGCGGACAGGACAGGACCCCTTTAGGCTACACCTTC.

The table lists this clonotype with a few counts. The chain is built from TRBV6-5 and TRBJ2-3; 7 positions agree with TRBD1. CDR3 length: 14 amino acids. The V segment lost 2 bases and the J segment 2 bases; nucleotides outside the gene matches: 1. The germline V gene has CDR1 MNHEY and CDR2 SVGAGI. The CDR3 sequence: CASSYRGLTDTQYF. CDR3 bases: TGTGCCAGCAGTTACAGGGGGCTCACAGATACGCAGTATTTT.

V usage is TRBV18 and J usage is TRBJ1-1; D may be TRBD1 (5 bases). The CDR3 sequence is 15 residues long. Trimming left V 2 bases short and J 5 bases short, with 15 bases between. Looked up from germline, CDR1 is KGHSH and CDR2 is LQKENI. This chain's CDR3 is CASSPLGRVLTEAFF. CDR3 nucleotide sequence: TGTGCCAGCTCACCATTGGGCAGGGTGTTGACTGAAGCTTTCTTT.

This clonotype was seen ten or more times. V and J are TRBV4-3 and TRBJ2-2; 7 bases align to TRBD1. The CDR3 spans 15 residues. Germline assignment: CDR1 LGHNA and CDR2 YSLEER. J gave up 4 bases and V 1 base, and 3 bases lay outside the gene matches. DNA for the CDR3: TGCGCCAGCAGCCAAGTGCAGGGGGTCACCGGGGAGCTGTTTTTT. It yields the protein CASSQVQGVTGELFF.

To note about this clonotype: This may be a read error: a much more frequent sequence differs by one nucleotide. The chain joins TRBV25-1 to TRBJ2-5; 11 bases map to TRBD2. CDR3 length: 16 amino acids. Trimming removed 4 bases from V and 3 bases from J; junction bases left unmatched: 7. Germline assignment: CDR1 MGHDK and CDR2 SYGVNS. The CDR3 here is CASSGGTSGYKETQYF. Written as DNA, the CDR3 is TGTGCCAGCAGTGGTGGGACTAGCGGTTACAAAGAGACCCAGTACTTC.

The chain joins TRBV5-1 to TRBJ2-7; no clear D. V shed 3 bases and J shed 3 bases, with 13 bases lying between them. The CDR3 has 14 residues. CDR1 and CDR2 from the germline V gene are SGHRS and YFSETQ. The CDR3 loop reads CASSYSHEYYEQYF. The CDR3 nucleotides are TGCGCCAGCAGCTATAGCCACGAGTACTACGAGCAGTACTTC.

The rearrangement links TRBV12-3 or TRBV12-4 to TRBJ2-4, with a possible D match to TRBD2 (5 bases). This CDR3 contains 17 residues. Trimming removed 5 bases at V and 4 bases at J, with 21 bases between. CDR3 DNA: TGTGCCAGCAGTCCCGGGATGGCCGCTTCCCGTAAAAACATTCAGTACTTC. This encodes CASSPGMAASRKNIQYF.

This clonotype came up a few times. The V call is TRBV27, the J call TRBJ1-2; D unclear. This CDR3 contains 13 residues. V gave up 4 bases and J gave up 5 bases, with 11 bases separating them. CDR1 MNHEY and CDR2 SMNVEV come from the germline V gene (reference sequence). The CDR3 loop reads CASSSGPTYGYTF. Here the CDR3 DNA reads TGTGCCAGCAGTTCTGGACCGACGTATGGCTACACCTTC.

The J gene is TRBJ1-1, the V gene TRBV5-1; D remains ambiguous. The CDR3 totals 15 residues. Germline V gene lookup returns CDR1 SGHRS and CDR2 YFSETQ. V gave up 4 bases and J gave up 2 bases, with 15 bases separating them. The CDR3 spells CASSHNSALNTEAFF. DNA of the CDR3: TGCGCCAGCAGCCATAATTCAGCGTTAAACACTGAAGCTTTCTTT.

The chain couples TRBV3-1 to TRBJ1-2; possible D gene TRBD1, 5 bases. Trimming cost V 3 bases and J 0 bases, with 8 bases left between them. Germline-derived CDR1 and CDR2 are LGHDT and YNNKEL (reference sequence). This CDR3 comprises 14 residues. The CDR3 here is CASSQGPTNYGYTF. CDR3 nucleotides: TGTGCCAGCAGCCAGGGACCGACTAACTATGGCTACACCTTC.

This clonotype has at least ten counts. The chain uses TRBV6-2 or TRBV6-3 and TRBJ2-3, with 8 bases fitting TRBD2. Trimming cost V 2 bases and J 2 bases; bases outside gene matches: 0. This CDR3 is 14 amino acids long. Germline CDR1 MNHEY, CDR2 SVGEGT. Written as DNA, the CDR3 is TGTGCCAGCAGTTACGGACTAGCCACAGATACGCAGTATTTT. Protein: CASSYGLATDTQYF.

The CDR3 coding sequence is TGTGCCAGCAGCCCCACAAGGACAGAGCCTTTGAACACTGAAGCTTTCTTT. This codes for CASSPTRTEPLNTEAFF. The chain recombines TRBV11-2 with TRBJ1-1, with D perhaps matching TRBD1 (6 bases). The germline gives CDR1 SGHAT, CDR2 FQNNGV. This CDR3 comprises 17 residues. The germline V and J ends were trimmed by 5 bases and 0 bases, with 19 bases remaining between them.

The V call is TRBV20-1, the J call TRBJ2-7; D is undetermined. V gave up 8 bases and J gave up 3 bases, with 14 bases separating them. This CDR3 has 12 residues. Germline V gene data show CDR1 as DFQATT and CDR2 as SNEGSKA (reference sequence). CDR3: CSSSGQNYEQYF. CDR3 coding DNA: TGCAGTTCCTCAGGCCAAAACTACGAGCAGTACTTC.